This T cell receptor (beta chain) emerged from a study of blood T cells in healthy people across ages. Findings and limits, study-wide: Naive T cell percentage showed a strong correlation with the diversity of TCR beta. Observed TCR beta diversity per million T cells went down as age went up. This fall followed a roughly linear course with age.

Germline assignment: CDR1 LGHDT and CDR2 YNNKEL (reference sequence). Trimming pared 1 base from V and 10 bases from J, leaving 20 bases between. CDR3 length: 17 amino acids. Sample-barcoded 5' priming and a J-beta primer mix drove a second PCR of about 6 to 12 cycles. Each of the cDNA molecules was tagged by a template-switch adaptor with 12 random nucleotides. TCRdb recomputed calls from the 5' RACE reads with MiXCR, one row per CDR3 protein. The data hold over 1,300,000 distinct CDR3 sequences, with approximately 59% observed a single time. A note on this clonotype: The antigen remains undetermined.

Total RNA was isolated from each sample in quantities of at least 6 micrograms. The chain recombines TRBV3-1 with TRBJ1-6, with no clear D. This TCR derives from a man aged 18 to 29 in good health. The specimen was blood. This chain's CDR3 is CASSQGNAGGWGSPLHF. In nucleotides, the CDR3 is TGTGCCAGCAGCCAAGGAAATGCGGGAGGGTGGGGATCACCCCTCCACTTT.